One and the same sample provided the 5 T cell receptor beta chains below, sequenced in a study of cytomegalovirus exposure and HLA in healthy donors. This PCR relied on a set of 60 Vbeta primers and 13 Jbeta primers. Sequencing used immunoSEQ multiplex PCR; TCRdb keeps in-frame clones, though not all of them. The sample records more than 60,000 clones, around four fifths being singletons. Source material: PBMCs. The receptors derive from a middle-aged woman in good health and CMV-seropositive.

The rearrangement joins TRBV27 to TRBJ1-2; the D gene is possibly TRBD1 (6 bases). V shed 3 bases and J shed 6 bases, with 17 bases lying between them. The germline V gene encodes CDR1 MNHEY and CDR2 SMNVEV (reference sequence). The CDR3 spans 15 residues. CDR3 in DNA: TGTGCCAGCAGTTTTTCCGACAGGATCTTGAATGGCTACACCTTC. Protein sequence: CASSFSDRILNGYTF.

This clone showed up just once. The J gene is TRBJ2-3, the V gene TRBV4-3, with 16 bases that match TRBD2. V dropped 6 bases and J dropped 0; count of bases not matched to a gene: 6. Germline lookup yields CDR1 LGHNA and CDR2 YSLEER. CDR3 length: 18 amino acids. CDR3 sequence: CASSKGLAGGPSTDTQYF. CDR3 nucleotides: TGCGCCAGCAGTAAGGGACTAGCGGGGGGGCCCAGCACAGATACGCAGTATTTT.

The CDR3 sequence: CASSSGTTSTDTQYF. The CDR3 nucleotides read TGTGCCAGCAGCTCCGGGACAACCAGCACAGATACGCAGTATTTT. The rearrangement uses TRBV14 and TRBJ2-3, with a tentative D call TRBD1 (6 bases). From germline, CDR1 is SGHDN and CDR2 FVKESK. V was pared by 5 bases and J by 0 bases, with 12 bases between. The CDR3 sequence is 15 residues long.

This chain connects TRBV5-6 to TRBJ1-1, with D maybe TRBD1 (6 bases). Looked up from germline, CDR1 is SGHDT and CDR2 is YYEEEE. V was pared by 1 base and J by 4 bases, with 8 bases between. This CDR3 has 13 amino acids. In DNA form, the CDR3 reads TGTGCCAGCAGCTTGACAGGGTCCACTGAAGCTTTCTTT. It yields the protein CASSLTGSTEAFF.

There are a few counts of this clone. This chain's CDR3 is CASRPRDSMNTEAFF. The CDR3 coding sequence is TGTGCCAGCAGACCACGGGACAGTATGAACACTGAAGCTTTCTTT. The V call is TRBV6-5, the J call TRBJ1-1; 7 positions agree with TRBD1. Germline CDR1 and CDR2: MNHEY and SVGAGI. The CDR3 spans 15 residues. Trimming at V came to 6 bases and at J to 0 bases, leaving 7 bases not matched to a gene.